The subject of this entry is one TCR beta chain. What it binds is not known. The record originates from a study of cytomegalovirus exposure and HLA in healthy donors. Turning to the study itself: Early release data held roughly 90 million unique TCRs from HLA-typed donors.

PCR employed 60 Vbeta and 13 Jbeta primers. Libraries were prepared by immunoSEQ multiplex PCR; TCRdb keeps only in-frame clonotypes and omits some of them. The sample contains fewer than 200,000 clones, more than 70% of which appear only once. Study results and caveats: Reports described diagnosis of cytomegalovirus status by the classifier as highly specific and sensitive. An analysis was carried out later, and it reportedly showed fewer N-insertions in an Asian-associated ancestry cluster than the approximately 610-donor mean. Available immune exposure information covered CMV serostatus only.

Between the trimmed V and J ends, which lost 0 bases and 5 bases, there was a span of 10 bases. From germline, CDR1 is SGHDT and CDR2 YYEEEE. This CDR3 is 14 amino acids long. The sequencing input was PBMCs. The clonotype was recovered from a man aged 35 to 55 in good health and CMV-seropositive. The chain carries TRBV5-6 and TRBJ2-3, with a possible D match to TRBD2 (5 bases). CDR3 region: CASSLDGAGDTQYF. Here the CDR3 DNA reads TGTGCCAGCAGCTTGGACGGCGCGGGAGATACGCAGTATTTT.